This T cell receptor beta chain was recovered during a study of high-grade serous ovarian cancer treatment subgroups. Trimming cost V 6 bases and J 4 bases, with 25 bases left between them. Germline CDR1 is MDHEN and CDR2 is SYDVKM. The CDR3 runs 17 residues. Method: immunoSEQ multiplex PCR; TCRdb's copy keeps in-frame clones and lacks some. Among 25,000 to 30,000 clones listed, around 80% were seen once. Tumor samples were taken before definitive surgery or chemotherapy. This clone was found once. Its specificity is not known. Findings and limits, study-wide: CDR1 and CDR2 were left unanalyzed; analyses focused on CDR3.

This sequence joins TRBV28 and TRBJ2-7; D remains unclear. The TCR originated in a human donor with high-grade serous ovarian cancer. The sample consisted of tumor tissue. CDR3 sequence reads: CASRPSPSRISTYEQYF. The CDR3 nucleotides read TGTGCCAGCAGACCTTCCCCTAGTAGAATCAGTACGTACGAGCAGTACTTC.